This passage covers 32 T cell receptor beta chains from one sample sequenced in a study of control samples from healthy donors and cancer patients. Only in-frame clones appear in the TCRdb table, and some are missing; sequencing was by immunoSEQ multiplex PCR. The sample lists approximately 94,000 clones; approximately 84% were seen once. The sequencing sample was made of PBMCs. These receptors were obtained from an older man with lung cancer.

The genes are TRBV12-2 and TRBJ1-1. TRBV12-2 is a pseudogene. The CDR3 totals 18 residues. This CDR3 is CASRRIERQELPNTEAFF. CDR3 bases: TGTGCAAGTCGCCGAATAGAGAGGCAAGAGTTACCGAACACTGAAGCTTTCTTT.

J is TRBJ1-4 and V is TRBV6-5, with 12 bases aligning to TRBD1. The CDR3 totals 14 residues. Germline trimming cut 6 bases from V and 10 bases from J; bases unmatched to any gene: 6. Germline V lookup: CDR1 MNHEY, CDR2 SVGAGI. The CDR3 loop reads CASSRDRGQGKLFF. As DNA, the CDR3 is TGTGCCAGCAGCCGGGACAGGGGGCAGGGAAAACTGTTTTTT.

This clone has a single count. The rearrangement uses TRBV6-6 and TRBJ2-3; 12 bases line up with TRBD2. V gave up 4 bases and J gave up 2 bases; unmatched junction bases: 4. The germline V gene has CDR1 MNHNY and CDR2 SVGAGI (reference sequence). The CDR3 spans 16 residues. The DNA for the CDR3 is TGTGCCAGCAGTTTTCGGACTAGCGGGGTCACAGATACGCAGTATTTT. Translated, it gives CASSFRTSGVTDTQYF.

The genes are TRBV9 and TRBJ1-1, with D maybe TRBD1 (5 bases). The V and J ends lost 1 base and 0 bases respectively, with 19 bases between them. The germline CDR1 and CDR2 sequences are SGDLS and YYNGEE. This CDR3 comprises 18 residues. CDR3 nucleotide sequence: TGTGCCAGCAGCGTATCCTTCTCGACAGACGTTATGAACACTGAAGCTTTCTTT. Its translation: CASSVSFSTDVMNTEAFF.

The chain is built from TRBV24-1 and TRBJ1-4, with D possibly being TRBD1 (5 bases). Germline V lookup: CDR1 KGHDR, CDR2 SFDVKD. The CDR3 contains 14 residues. Trimming shortened V by 3 bases and J by 7 bases, and 11 bases separated the two germline ends. CDR3 nucleotides: TGTGCCACCAGTGATGGGGGATTGGGTGAAAAACTGTTTTTT. It is translated as CATSDGGLGEKLFF.

This clone was seen just once. The V call is TRBV24-1, the J call TRBJ1-2; tentative D call: TRBD1 (5 bases). Trimming took off 4 bases at V and 8 bases at J, with 16 bases between the two ends. This CDR3 contains 14 residues. The germline V gene encodes CDR1 KGHDR and CDR2 SFDVKD. The CDR3 loop is CATSEGPLPGGYTF. The DNA of the CDR3 is TGTGCCACCAGTGAGGGACCCCTGCCAGGCGGCTACACCTTC.

The J gene is TRBJ2-2, the V gene TRBV24-1, with 7 bases identical to TRBD1. This CDR3 has 16 residues. The V segment lost 5 bases and the J segment 0 bases; nucleotides outside the gene matches: 5. The germline gives CDR1 KGHDR, CDR2 SFDVKD. DNA of the CDR3: TGTGCCACCAGTGTGACAGGGTGGCCGAACACCGGGGAGCTGTTTTTT. Its translation is CATSVTGWPNTGELFF.

This chain links TRBV6-2 or TRBV6-3 with TRBJ1-2; tentatively, D is TRBD1 (5 bases). V was trimmed by 5 bases and J by 4 bases, leaving 11 bases between them. The length of the CDR3 is 13 residues. The germline CDR1 and CDR2 sequences are MNHEY and SVGEGT. CDR3 region: CASSTGDGYGYTF. In nucleotides, the CDR3 is TGTGCCAGCAGTACCGGGGACGGCTATGGCTACACCTTC.

The V gene is TRBV20-1, the J gene TRBJ1-2; 7 nucleotides match TRBD1. Germline trimming cut 3 bases from V and 8 bases from J; bases unmatched to any gene: 18. This CDR3 is 16 amino acids long. Germline assignment: CDR1 DFQATT and CDR2 SNEGSKA (reference sequence). The CDR3 protein is CSASEGARKRPLGYTF. CDR3 in DNA: TGCAGTGCTAGTGAGGGGGCGCGTAAGCGCCCCCTGGGCTACACCTTC.

The gene calls are TRBV4-2 and TRBJ2-7; 9 bases match TRBD1. Germline CDR1 and CDR2: LGHNA and YNFKEQ. This CDR3 spans 13 amino acids. With 3 bases clipped from V and 4 bases from J, the junction kept 1 base outside the gene matches. CDR3 region: CASSQDRGYEQYF. The CDR3 bases are TGTGCCAGCAGCCAGGACAGGGGATACGAGCAGTACTTC.

The genes are TRBV18 and TRBJ2-4; TRBD1 agrees at 8 bases. This CDR3 has 15 amino acids. Trimming at V came to 3 bases and at J to 2 bases, leaving 3 bases not matched to a gene. Germline V lookup: CDR1 KGHSH, CDR2 LQKENI. The CDR3 is CASSPDRGSKNIQYF. In nucleotides, the CDR3 is TGTGCCAGCTCACCCGACAGGGGATCCAAAAACATTCAGTACTTC. Variable domain in full (rest from reference TRBV18 and TRBJ2-4): NAGVMQNPRHLVRRRGQEARLRCSPMKGHSHVYWYRQLPEEGLKFMVYLQKENIIDESGMPKERFSAEFPKEGPSILRIQQVVRGDSAAYFCASSPDRGSKNIQYFGAGTRLSVL.

The chain uses TRBV4-1 and TRBJ2-7, with D perhaps TRBD1 (6 bases). Germline CDR1 is MGHRA and CDR2 is YSYEKL. V was clipped by 0 bases and J by 3 bases, with 9 bases between them. The CDR3 spans 14 residues. CDR3 sequence: CASSQERGYYEQYF. The CDR3 DNA reads as TGCGCCAGCAGCCAAGAAAGGGGGTACTACGAGCAGTACTTC.

This clone came up a few times. V gene TRBV24-1 combines with J gene TRBJ2-1, with D perhaps matching TRBD1 or TRBD2 (6 bases each). The germline V and J ends were trimmed by 3 bases and 7 bases, with 18 bases remaining between them. This CDR3 spans 16 amino acids. Germline values: CDR1 KGHDR, CDR2 SFDVKD. This CDR3 is CATSDPSVRGGNEQFF. CDR3 in DNA: TGTGCCACCAGTGATCCCTCGGTCAGGGGAGGAAATGAGCAGTTCTTC.

The V and J genes are TRBV2 and TRBJ2-1; D gene uncertain. Germline V gene sequence: CDR1 SNHLY, CDR2 FYNNEI. V dropped 7 bases and J dropped 4 bases, with 8 bases sitting between them. The CDR3 has 12 residues. DNA for the CDR3: TGTGCCAGCAACGCAGAATACAATGAGCAGTTCTTC. It yields the protein CASNAEYNEQFF.

The table lists this clone with a count of one. The chain links TRBV20-1 to TRBJ1-4, with D hard to call. V was trimmed by 3 bases and J by 4 bases, leaving 6 bases between them. Germline V gene data show CDR1 as DFQATT and CDR2 as SNEGSKA (reference sequence). This CDR3 region has 12 residues. The CDR3 reads CSASDFNEKLFF. CDR3 DNA sequence: TGCAGTGCTAGTGATTTTAATGAAAAACTGTTTTTT.

The chain joins TRBV27 to TRBJ2-7; 7 bases are shared with TRBD2. The CDR3 length is 16 residues. The V gene's germline CDR1 is MNHEY and CDR2 SMNVEV (reference sequence). V gave up 5 bases and J gave up 7 bases; unmatched junction bases: 17. CDR3 protein: CASSPRVGGYYEEQYF. In nucleotides, the CDR3 is TGTGCCAGCAGTCCCCGGGTGGGGGGGTACTACGAGGAGCAGTACTTC.

This chain links TRBV24-1 with TRBJ2-1, with TRBD1 matching 10 bases. Trimming removed 5 bases from V and 3 bases from J; junction bases left unmatched: 12. Looked up from germline, CDR1 is KGHDR and CDR2 is SFDVKD. This CDR3 region has 18 residues. CDR3 bases: TGTGCCACCAGTGCCAGCATCCGTCGGGACAGGGGCTACAATGAGCAGTTCTTC. It translates to CATSASIRRDRGYNEQFF.

The rearrangement uses TRBV15 and TRBJ2-7; 8 positions match TRBD1. The V gene's germline CDR1 is LNHNV and CDR2 YYDKDF (reference sequence). CDR3 length: 15 residues. V lost 3 bases, J lost 2 bases, and 6 bases stayed unmatched. In DNA form, the CDR3 reads TGTGCCACCAGCAGGCAGGGGGCTCTAGCCTACGAGCAGTACTTC. The encoded protein is CATSRQGALAYEQYF. The complete variable domain, with remaining parts taken from reference TRBV15 and TRBJ2-7, reads DAMVIQNPRYQVTQFGKPVTLSCSQTLNHNVMYWYQQKSSQAPKLLFHYYDKDFNNEADTPDNFQSRRPNTSFCFLDIRSPGLGDTAMYLCATSRQGALAYEQYFGPGTRLTVT.

The chain is built from TRBV5-4 and TRBJ2-7; D gene unclear. V lost 4 bases to trimming and J lost 10 bases, with 15 bases between them. The CDR3 consists of 12 residues. The germline V gene has CDR1 SGHNT and CDR2 YYREEE (reference sequence). CDR3 in amino acids: CASSDNFGPQYF. CDR3 nucleotide sequence: TGTGCCAGCAGCGACAACTTTGGCCCTCAGTACTTC.

The chain couples TRBV29-1 to TRBJ2-1; D uncertain. The CDR3 covers 14 residues. Germline V CDR1 and CDR2: SQVTM, ANQGSEA. V lost 6 bases and J lost 0, with 12 bases in between. The CDR3: CSVPTASSYNEQFF. CDR3 nucleotides: TGCAGCGTACCCACAGCGAGCTCCTACAATGAGCAGTTCTTC.

The chain combines TRBV7-9 with TRBJ2-3, with 9 bases identical to TRBD1. The germline V gene has CDR1 SEHNR and CDR2 FQNEAQ (reference sequence). V lost 10 bases and J lost 4; bases outside the gene matches: 9. The CDR3 totals 14 residues. DNA for the CDR3: TGTGCCACTAGCCGGGACAGGGTCGCAGATACGCAGTATTTT. Protein product: CATSRDRVADTQYF.

The chain links TRBV9 to TRBJ1-4, with 7 bases fitting TRBD1. The CDR3 is 14 residues long. V lost 2 bases and J lost 4; bases outside the gene matches: 2. Per germline, CDR1 SGDLS and CDR2 YYNGEE. This chain's CDR3 is CASSVDRVNEKLFF. The CDR3 bases are TGTGCCAGCAGCGTCGACAGGGTTAATGAAAAACTGTTTTTT.

This chain connects TRBV6-5 to TRBJ1-4; D remains ambiguous. Germline V gene sequence: CDR1 MNHEY, CDR2 SVGAGI. V was cut by 7 bases and J by 7 bases, with 10 bases left in between. The CDR3 sequence is 12 residues long. The CDR3 DNA reads as TGTGCCAGCATAAATATCGGTGAAAAACTGTTTTTT. As protein: CASINIGEKLFF.

The chain links TRBV19 to TRBJ2-3; 7 bases are shared with TRBD2. The CDR3 runs 14 residues. The V segment lost 3 bases and the J segment 0 bases; nucleotides outside the gene matches: 0. Germline V gene data show CDR1 as LNHDA and CDR2 as SQIVND (reference sequence). DNA of the CDR3: TGTGCCAGTAGTATGCGGGGGAGCACAGATACGCAGTATTTT. Encoded protein: CASSMRGSTDTQYF.

This clone appeared a single time. The chain carries TRBV2 and TRBJ1-2; D is perhaps TRBD1 (5 bases). Germline V lookup: CDR1 SNHLY, CDR2 FYNNEI. Trimming shortened V by 5 bases and J by 5 bases, and 15 bases separated the two germline ends. CDR3 size: 14 residues. The CDR3 coding sequence is TGTGCCAGCAGTTTTGACAGAGGCGCATATGGCTACACCTTC. The encoded protein is CASSFDRGAYGYTF. Combining the CDR3 with reference TRBV2 and TRBJ1-2 gives the whole variable domain EPEVTQTPSHQVTQMGQEVILRCVPISNHLYFYWYRQILGQKVEFLVSFYNNEISEKSEIFDDQFSVERPDGSNFTLKIRSTKLEDSAMYFCASSFDRGAYGYTFGSGTRLTVV.

The chain combines TRBV15 with TRBJ2-2, with D uncertain. This CDR3 region has 18 residues. The germline V gene encodes CDR1 LNHNV and CDR2 YYDKDF (reference sequence). The V end was cut by 5 bases, the J end by 0 bases, with 19 bases between. The chain's CDR3 is CATSGSGLGVANTGELFF. The CDR3 coding sequence is TGTGCCACCAGCGGCTCAGGCTTGGGCGTTGCGAACACCGGGGAGCTGTTTTTT.

CDR3 sequence: CASSLEGRGGYTF. The CDR3 DNA is TGTGCCAGCAGTTTAGAGGGCAGGGGGGGCTACACCTTC. The J gene is TRBJ1-2, the V gene TRBV12-3 or TRBV12-4; 7 bases map to TRBD1. V dropped 1 base and J dropped 8; count of bases not matched to a gene: 4. The CDR3 extends over 13 amino acids.

The table lists this clone with a few counts. The chain couples TRBV19 to TRBJ1-6; D may be TRBD1 (6 bases). V lost 2 bases to trimming and J lost 7 bases, with 12 bases between them. The CDR3 has 15 amino acids. Germline V lookup: CDR1 LNHDA, CDR2 SQIVND (reference sequence). CDR3 loop: CASSINWGANSPLHF. The CDR3, as DNA: TGTGCCAGTAGTATAAATTGGGGGGCGAATTCACCCCTCCACTTT. The full variable domain, in which reference TRBV19 and TRBJ1-6 provide the parts outside the CDR3, is DGGITQSPKYLFRKEGQNVTLSCEQNLNHDAMYWYRQDPGQGLRLIYYSQIVNDFQKGDIAEGYSVSREKKESFPLTVTSAQKNPTAFYLCASSINWGANSPLHFGNGTRLTVT.

There are a few counts of this clone. The chain is built from TRBV3-1 (or the pseudogene TRBV3-2) and TRBJ1-1; D not certain. V gave up 4 bases and J gave up 11 bases, with 17 bases separating them. Germline-derived CDR1 and CDR2 are LGHDT and YNNKEL (reference sequence). The length of the CDR3 is 13 residues. CDR3 in amino acids: CASSPLASPNAFF. Here the CDR3 DNA reads TGTGCCAGCAGCCCGTTAGCCTCCCCCAATGCTTTCTTT.

V is TRBV24-1 and J is TRBJ2-3; 7 bases are a match to TRBD1. The germline CDR1 and CDR2 sequences are KGHDR and SFDVKD. V gave up 6 bases and J gave up 6 bases; unmatched junction bases: 8. This CDR3 contains 14 residues. The CDR3 DNA is TGTGCCACCAGTAAGCTGACAGGGATCGATACGCAGTATTTT. The encoded protein is CATSKLTGIDTQYF.

This clone was seen a handful of times. The chain joins TRBV7-9 to TRBJ2-2, with TRBD2 identical over 12 bases. With 5 bases clipped from V and 3 bases from J, the junction kept 10 bases outside the gene matches. Germline V CDR1 and CDR2: SEHNR, FQNEAQ (reference sequence). The CDR3 extends over 18 amino acids. The CDR3 is CASSGRLAGASYTGELFF. As DNA, the CDR3 is TGTGCCAGCAGCGGGCGACTAGCGGGGGCCTCATACACCGGGGAGCTGTTTTTT.

V is TRBV30 and J is TRBJ1-6, with 9 bases fitting TRBD1. The CDR3 length is 14 residues. Losses at the gene ends were 2 bases for V and 6 bases for J; bases not matched to a gene: 2. Germline values: CDR1 GTSNPN, CDR2 SVGIG (reference sequence). CDR3 region: CAWSPGQGNSPLHF. CDR3 bases: TGTGCCTGGAGTCCGGGACAGGGTAATTCACCCCTCCACTTT.